This TCR beta chain was captured in a study of blood T cell repertoires in COVID-19. Cohorts were based on clinical histories the participants reported. V trimming: 6 bases; J trimming: 11 bases; junction bases outside the gene matches: 7. The CDR3 runs 14 residues. Germline-derived CDR1 and CDR2 are SGHNT and YENEEA. Original processing methods: Amplification of reference gene primers provided the estimated nucleated cell counts. Repertoires were generated with immunoSEQ multiplex PCR, while TCRdb's copy carries only in-frame clones and drops some. V, J and clone size reflect that table, while D and trimming were determined from the DNA. This sample yields a few hundred thousand clones, of which more than 65% are seen a single time; about 3.5% belongs to the top ten.

The sequencing input was PBMCs or T cells enriched from blood (not recorded which). The sequence was collected from a man in his forties or fifties who had recovered from COVID-19. The genes are TRBV11-3 and TRBJ2-1, with 13 nucleotides matching TRBD2. The CDR3 DNA is TGTGCCAGCAGGGACACCGGGACTAGCGGGAAGCAGTTCTTC. Amino acids: CASRDTGTSGKQFF.